A selection of T cell receptor beta chains follows, all from one sample in a study of T cells after yellow fever vaccination. MiXCR, applied by TCRdb to the 5' RACE reads, yields one record per CDR3 protein. The profile shows about 330,000 distinct CDR3 sequences, roughly 3.9% of them singletons. The material was PBMCs, obtained 5 days after the yellow fever booster vaccination. The origin of the receptors is a man aged 18 to 35 who received the YFV17D yellow fever vaccine. The conserved cysteine and the conserved F or W are not part of the CDR3 here.

V	CDR3
TRBV11-2	ASSFGGRGQPQH
TRBV12-5	ASGSSGADTQY
TRBV20-1	SATSSGELFVHNEQF
TRBV21-1	ASSKERGGANEQY
TRBV6-6	ASSADRVSGGGDTQY
TRBV20-1	SVRGEGTQY
TRBV30	AWGRVNTEAF
TRBV29-1	SVEGQGTDTQY
TRBV10-3	AISESGQLAYGYT
TRBV4-1	ASSPPATGRGDTEAF
TRBV7-6	ASSMTGPGNTIY
TRBV29-1	SARDSYYNEQF
TRBV5-6	ASSPWTDDTDTQY
TRBV5-1	ASSLEGDTDTQY
TRBV6-5	ASMRERGASSTPRTDTQY